The clone carrying this TCR beta chain came up a few times. The antigen remains undetermined. The CDR3 is 14 residues long. Looked up from germline, CDR1 is MNHEY and CDR2 is SMNVEV (reference sequence). V shed 4 bases and J shed 4 bases, with 12 bases lying between them. The sample originates from a study of T-cell reconstitution after alpha-beta-depleted transplantation in children. Study-level points and caveats: Reported findings indicate that, about two months after transplant, alpha-beta T cells came from several hundred expanded clones, which were derived from non-depleted graft cells. A year had passed since transplant, and T-cell counts and diversity by then came mostly from newly produced T cells.

TCRbeta library construction was performed incorporating unique molecular identifiers. TCRdb recomputed calls from the PCR reads with MiXCR, one row per CDR3 protein. There are more than 85,000 distinct CDR3 sequences in the sample; around 6% occur only once, and about 6% lies in the top ten. This clonotype was obtained from a female patient aged 2 to 10 who had a stem cell transplant for Fanconi anemia, so the T cells may come from the graft donor. Sequenced material: PBMCs, mostly from graft donor cells, taken 60 days after TCRalphabeta/CD19-depleted stem cell transplant. This chain uses TRBV27 with TRBJ2-3; D unclear. The CDR3 sequence is CASSSKVKADTQYF. Written as DNA, the CDR3 is TGTGCCAGCAGTTCTAAAGTAAAGGCAGATACGCAGTATTTT.